The entry below gives a single TCR beta chain sequence along with its context. Its antigen is still unknown. The CDR3 is 13 amino acids. Germline trimming cut 1 base from V and 14 bases from J; bases unmatched to any gene: 6. CDR1 and CDR2 from the germline V gene are SGHNT and YENEEA. The sample originates from a study of cytomegalovirus exposure and HLA in healthy donors. Study-wide results and limits: Overall, approximately 150 TCR beta chains were annotated as cytomegalovirus-associated. TCR beta V- and J-gene trimming was later associated with a missense DCLRE1C variant.

Nominally healthy donors provided the samples, though records likely missed some immune exposures. The PCR ran on 60 Vbeta and 13 Jbeta primers. Data came from immunoSEQ multiplex PCR; TCRdb stores just in-frame clones and leaves some out. The table includes about 98,000 clones, around 72% detected once. The sequence was obtained from a male donor in good health and CMV-seronegative. Source material: PBMCs. The V and J genes are TRBV11-3 and TRBJ2-1; 9 bases are a match to TRBD1. CDR3 in amino acids: CASSLGGQGSKFF. The CDR3 DNA sequence: TGTGCCAGCAGCTTAGGGGGACAGGGCTCGAAGTTCTTC.